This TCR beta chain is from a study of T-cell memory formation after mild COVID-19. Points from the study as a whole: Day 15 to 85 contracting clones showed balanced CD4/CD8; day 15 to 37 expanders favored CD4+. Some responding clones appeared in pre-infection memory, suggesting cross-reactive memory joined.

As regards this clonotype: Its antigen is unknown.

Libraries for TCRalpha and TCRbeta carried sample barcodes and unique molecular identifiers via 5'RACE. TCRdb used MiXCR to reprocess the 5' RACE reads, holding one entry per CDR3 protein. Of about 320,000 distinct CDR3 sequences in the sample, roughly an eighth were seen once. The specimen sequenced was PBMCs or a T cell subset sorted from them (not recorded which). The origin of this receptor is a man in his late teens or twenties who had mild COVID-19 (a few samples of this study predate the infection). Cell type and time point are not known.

The CDR3 DNA follows: TGTGCCAGCAGACCCGGGACAGCCCAGGATACGCAGTATTTT. Translating it yields CASRPGTAQDTQYF. The genes are TRBV12-3 or TRBV12-4 and TRBJ2-3; 7 nucleotides line up with TRBD1. The J segment lost 6 bases and the V segment lost 6 bases, leaving 9 bases of the junction unmatched. There are 14 residues in the CDR3.